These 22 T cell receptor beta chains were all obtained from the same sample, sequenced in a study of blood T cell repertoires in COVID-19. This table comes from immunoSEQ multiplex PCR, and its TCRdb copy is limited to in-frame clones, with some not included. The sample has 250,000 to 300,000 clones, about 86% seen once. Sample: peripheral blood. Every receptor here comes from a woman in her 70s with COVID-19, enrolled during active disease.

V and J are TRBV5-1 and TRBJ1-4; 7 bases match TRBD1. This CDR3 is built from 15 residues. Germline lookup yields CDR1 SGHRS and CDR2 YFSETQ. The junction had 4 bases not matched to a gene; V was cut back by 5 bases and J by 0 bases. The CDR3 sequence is CASRTGTATNEKLFF. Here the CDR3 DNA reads TGCGCCAGCAGGACTGGGACAGCAACTAATGAAAAACTGTTTTTT. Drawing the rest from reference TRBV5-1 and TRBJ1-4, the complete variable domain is KAGVTQTPRYLIKTRGQQVTLSCSPISGHRSVSWYQQTPGQGLQFLFEYFSETQRNKGNFPGRFSGRQFSNSRSEMNVSTLELGDSALYLCASRTGTATNEKLFFGSGTQLSVL.

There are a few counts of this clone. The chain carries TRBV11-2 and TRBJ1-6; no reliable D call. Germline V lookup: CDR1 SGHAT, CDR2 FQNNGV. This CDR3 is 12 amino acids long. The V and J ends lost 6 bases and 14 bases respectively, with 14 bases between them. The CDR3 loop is CASSQQSVTLHF. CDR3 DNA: TGTGCCAGCAGTCAACAAAGTGTAACCCTCCACTTT.

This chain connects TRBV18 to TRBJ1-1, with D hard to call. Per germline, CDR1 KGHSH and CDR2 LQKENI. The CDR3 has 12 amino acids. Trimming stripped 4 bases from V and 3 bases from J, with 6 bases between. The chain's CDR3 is CASSRADTEAFF. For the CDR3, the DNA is TGTGCCAGCTCACGAGCGGACACTGAAGCTTTCTTT.

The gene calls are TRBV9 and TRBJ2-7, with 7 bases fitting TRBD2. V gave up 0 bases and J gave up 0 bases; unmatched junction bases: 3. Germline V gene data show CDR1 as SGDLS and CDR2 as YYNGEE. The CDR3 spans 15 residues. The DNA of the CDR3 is TGTGCCAGCAGCGTAGACGGCGGGAGCTCCTACGAGCAGTACTTC. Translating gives CASSVDGGSSYEQYF. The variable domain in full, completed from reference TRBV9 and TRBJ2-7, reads DSGVTQTPKHLITATGQRVTLRCSPRSGDLSVYWYQQSLDQGLQFLIQYYNGEERAKGNILERFSAQQFPDLHSELNLSSLELGDSALYFCASSVDGGSSYEQYFGPGTRLTVT.

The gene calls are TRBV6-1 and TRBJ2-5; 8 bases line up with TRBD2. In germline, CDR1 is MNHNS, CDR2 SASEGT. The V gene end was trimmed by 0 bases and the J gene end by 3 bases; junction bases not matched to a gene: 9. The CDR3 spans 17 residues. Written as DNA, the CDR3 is TGTGCCAGCAGTGAAGCACCGAGCGGGGGCGGTAAAGAGACCCAGTACTTC. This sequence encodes CASSEAPSGGGKETQYF.

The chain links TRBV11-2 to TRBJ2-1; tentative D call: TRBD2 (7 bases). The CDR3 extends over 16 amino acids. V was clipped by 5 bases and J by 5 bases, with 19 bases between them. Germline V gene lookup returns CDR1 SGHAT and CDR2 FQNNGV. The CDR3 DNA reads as TGTGCCAGCAGCCGCCCGGGGCGGGGGCGAAACAATGAGCAGTTCTTC. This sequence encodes CASSRPGRGRNNEQFF. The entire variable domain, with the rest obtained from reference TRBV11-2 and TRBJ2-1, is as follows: EAGVAQSPRYKIIEKRQSVAFWCNPISGHATLYWYQQILGQGPKLLIQFQNNGVVDDSQLPKDRFSAERLKGVDSTLKIQPAKLEDSAVYLCASSRPGRGRNNEQFFGPGTRLTVL.

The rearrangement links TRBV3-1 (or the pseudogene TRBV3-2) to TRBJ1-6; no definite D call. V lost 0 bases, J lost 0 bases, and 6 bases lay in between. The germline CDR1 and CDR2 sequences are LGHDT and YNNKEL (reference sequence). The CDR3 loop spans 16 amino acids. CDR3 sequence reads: CASSQDPSSYNSPLHF. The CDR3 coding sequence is TGTGCCAGCAGCCAAGATCCCAGCTCCTATAATTCACCCCTCCACTTT.

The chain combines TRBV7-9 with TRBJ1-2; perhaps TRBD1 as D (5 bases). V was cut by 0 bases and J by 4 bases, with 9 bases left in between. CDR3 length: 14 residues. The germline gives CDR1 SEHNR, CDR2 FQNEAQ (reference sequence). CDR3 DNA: TGTGCCAGCAGCTTAGCAGGGGAGGTCTATGGCTACACCTTC. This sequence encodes CASSLAGEVYGYTF. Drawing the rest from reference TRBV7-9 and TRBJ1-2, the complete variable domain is DTGVSQNPRHKITKRGQNVTFRCDPISEHNRLYWYRQTLGQGPEFLTYFQNEAQLEKSRLLSDRFSAERPKGSFSTLEIQRTEQGDSAMYLCASSLAGEVYGYTFGSGTRLTVV.

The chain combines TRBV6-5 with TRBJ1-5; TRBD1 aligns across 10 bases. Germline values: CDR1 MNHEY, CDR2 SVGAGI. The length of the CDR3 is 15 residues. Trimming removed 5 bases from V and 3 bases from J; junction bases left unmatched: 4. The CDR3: CASSLTGGHNQPQHF. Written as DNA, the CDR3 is TGTGCCAGCAGTCTGACAGGGGGCCACAATCAGCCCCAGCATTTT.

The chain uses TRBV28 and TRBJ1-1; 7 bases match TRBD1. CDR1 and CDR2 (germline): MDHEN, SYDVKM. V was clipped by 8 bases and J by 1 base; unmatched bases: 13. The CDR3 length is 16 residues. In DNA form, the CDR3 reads TGTGCCAGCTTGCTCGGAGGGGGCCCTAGGAACACTGAAGCTTTCTTT. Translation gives CASLLGGGPRNTEAFF.

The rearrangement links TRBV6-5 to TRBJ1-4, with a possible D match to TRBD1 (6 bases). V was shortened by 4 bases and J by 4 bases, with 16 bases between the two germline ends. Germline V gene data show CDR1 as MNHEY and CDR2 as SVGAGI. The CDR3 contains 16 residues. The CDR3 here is CASSSTPTGYNEKLFF. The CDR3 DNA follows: TGTGCCAGCAGTTCCACACCTACAGGGTATAATGAAAAACTGTTTTTT.

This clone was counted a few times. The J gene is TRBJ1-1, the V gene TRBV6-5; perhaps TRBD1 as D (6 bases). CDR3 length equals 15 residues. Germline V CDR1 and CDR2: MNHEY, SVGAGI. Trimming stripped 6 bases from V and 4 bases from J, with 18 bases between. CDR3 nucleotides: TGTGCCAGCAGCCGAGGGGGGGGCGGGTCCACTGAAGCTTTCTTT. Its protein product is CASSRGGGGSTEAFF.

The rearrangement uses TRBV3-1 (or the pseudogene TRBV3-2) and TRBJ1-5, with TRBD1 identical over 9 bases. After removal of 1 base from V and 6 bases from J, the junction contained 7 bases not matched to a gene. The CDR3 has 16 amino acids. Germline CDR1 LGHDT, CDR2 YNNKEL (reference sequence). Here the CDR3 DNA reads TGTGCCAGCAGCCAAGGGACAGGGGTTGGTGGTCAGCCCCAGCATTTT. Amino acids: CASSQGTGVGGQPQHF.

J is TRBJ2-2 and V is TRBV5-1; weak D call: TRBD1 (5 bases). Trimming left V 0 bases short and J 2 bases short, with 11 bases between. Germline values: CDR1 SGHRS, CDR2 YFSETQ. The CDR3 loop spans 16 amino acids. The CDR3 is CASSLEAGYNTGELFF. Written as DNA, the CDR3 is TGCGCCAGCAGCTTGGAGGCAGGGTACAACACCGGGGAGCTGTTTTTT.

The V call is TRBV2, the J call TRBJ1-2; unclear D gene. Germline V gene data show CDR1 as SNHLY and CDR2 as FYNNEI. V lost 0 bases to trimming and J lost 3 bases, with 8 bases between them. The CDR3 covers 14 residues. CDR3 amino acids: CASSEAGFYYGYTF. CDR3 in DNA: TGTGCCAGCAGTGAAGCGGGCTTTTACTATGGCTACACCTTC.

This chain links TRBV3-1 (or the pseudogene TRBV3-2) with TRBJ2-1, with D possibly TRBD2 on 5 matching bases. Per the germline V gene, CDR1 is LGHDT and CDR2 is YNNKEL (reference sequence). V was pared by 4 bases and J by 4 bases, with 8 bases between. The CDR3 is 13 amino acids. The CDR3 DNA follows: TGTGCCAGCAGCCTTGGGGAGTACAATGAGCAGTTCTTC. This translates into CASSLGEYNEQFF.

The CDR3 loop reads CASSDGTFYEQYF. The CDR3 nucleotides are TGCGCCAGCAGTGATGGGACATTCTACGAGCAGTACTTC. This chain links TRBV10-2 with TRBJ2-7; perhaps TRBD1 as D (6 bases). The CDR3 spans 13 residues. In germline, CDR1 is WSHSY, CDR2 SAAADI. V lost 3 bases and J 3 bases, leaving 9 bases between the germline ends.

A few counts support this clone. The CDR3 nucleotides are TGCGCCAGCAGTCTAAGCTTCCCTGCAGGGGGCGAAAATCAGCCCCAGCATTTT. It yields the protein CASSLSFPAGGENQPQHF. This chain connects TRBV4-3 to TRBJ1-5, with 8 nucleotides matching TRBD1. The CDR3 totals 18 residues. J lost 4 bases, V lost 6 bases, and 17 bases had no gene match. From germline, CDR1 is LGHNA and CDR2 YSLEER.

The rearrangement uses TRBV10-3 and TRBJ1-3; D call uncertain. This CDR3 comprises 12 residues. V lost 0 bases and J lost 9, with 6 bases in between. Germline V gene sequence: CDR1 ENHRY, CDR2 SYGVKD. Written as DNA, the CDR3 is TGTGCCATCAGTGAGTCCTCTAGCACCATATATTTT. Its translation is CAISESSSTIYF.

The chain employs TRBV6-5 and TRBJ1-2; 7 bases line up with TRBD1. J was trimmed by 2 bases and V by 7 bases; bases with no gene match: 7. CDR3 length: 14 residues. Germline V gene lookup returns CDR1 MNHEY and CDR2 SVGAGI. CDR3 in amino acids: CASIRSQGNYGYTF. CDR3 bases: TGTGCCAGCATACGCTCACAGGGGAACTATGGCTACACCTTC.

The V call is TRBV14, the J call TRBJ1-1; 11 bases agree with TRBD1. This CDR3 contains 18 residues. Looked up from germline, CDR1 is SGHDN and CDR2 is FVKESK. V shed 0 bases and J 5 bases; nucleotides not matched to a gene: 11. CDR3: CASSQEGWTGGAGTEAFF. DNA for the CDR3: TGTGCCAGCAGCCAAGAGGGTTGGACAGGGGGCGCAGGGACTGAAGCTTTCTTT. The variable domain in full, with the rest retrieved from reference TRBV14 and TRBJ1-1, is EAGVTQFPSHSVIEKGQTVTLRCDPISGHDNLYWYRRVMGKEIKFLLHFVKESKQDESGMPNNRFLAERTGGTYSTLKVQPAELEDSGVYFCASSQEGWTGGAGTEAFFGQGTRLTVV.

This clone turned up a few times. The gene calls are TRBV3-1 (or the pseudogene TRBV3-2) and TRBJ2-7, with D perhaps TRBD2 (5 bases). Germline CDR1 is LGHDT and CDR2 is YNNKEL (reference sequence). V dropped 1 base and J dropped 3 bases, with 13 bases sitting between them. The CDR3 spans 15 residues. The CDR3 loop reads CASSQASVGVYEQYF. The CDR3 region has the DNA TGTGCCAGCAGCCAAGCATCGGTGGGAGTCTACGAGCAGTACTTC.